The 20 T cell receptor beta chains below come from one sample, sequenced in a study of cytomegalovirus exposure and HLA in healthy donors. The PCR had 60 Vbeta and 13 Jbeta primers. The data were produced by immunoSEQ multiplex PCR, yet TCRdb's version contains in-frame clones alone and is incomplete. The sample includes about 130,000 clones, more than 60% of them seen just once. Sequencing input: PBMCs. The receptors were gathered from a woman in her thirties or forties in good health and CMV-seropositive.

This chain uses TRBV7-2 with TRBJ2-2; the D is unclear. Trimming pared 1 base from V and 7 bases from J, leaving 7 bases between. The CDR3 has 13 residues. Germline CDR1 is SGHTA and CDR2 is FQGNSA. Written as DNA, the CDR3 is TGTGCCAGCAGCTTAGATGGCGGCGGGGAGCTGTTTTTT. Protein: CASSLDGGGELFF.

The genes are TRBV15 and TRBJ2-7, with 7 bases fitting TRBD1. The length of the CDR3 is 15 residues. The ends lost 2 bases at V and 1 base at J; junction bases unmatched: 5. The germline gives CDR1 LNHNV, CDR2 YYDKDF (reference sequence). For the CDR3, the DNA is TGTGCCACCAGCAGACCCGGGACAGAGTCCTACGAGCAGTACTTC. Encoded protein: CATSRPGTESYEQYF.

The rearrangement uses TRBV6-1 and TRBJ1-4; weak D call: TRBD1 (6 bases). The V gene lost 5 bases and the J gene lost 7 bases, with 14 bases spanning the gap. Germline V lookup: CDR1 MNHNS, CDR2 SASEGT. This CDR3 has 14 amino acids. The CDR3: CASSLQGLGEKLFF. The CDR3 DNA is TGTGCCAGCAGTCTACAGGGCCTTGGTGAAAAACTGTTTTTT.

The chain joins TRBV27 to TRBJ1-2, with a tentative D call TRBD1 (5 bases). V was clipped by 7 bases and J by 0 bases, with 18 bases between them. The length of the CDR3 is 16 residues. CDR1 is MNHEY and CDR2 is SMNVEV in the germline V gene (reference sequence). CDR3 in amino acids: CASTLSVAGPNYGYTF. The CDR3 region has the DNA TGTGCCAGCACCCTATCGGTCGCAGGGCCTAACTATGGCTACACCTTC.

The chain couples TRBV5-1 to TRBJ2-6, with 8 bases that match TRBD1. The CDR3 has 18 amino acids. Trimming at V came to 0 bases and at J to 0 bases, leaving 5 bases not matched to a gene. The germline CDR1 and CDR2 sequences are SGHRS and YFSETQ. CDR3 nucleotides: TGCGCCAGCAGCTTGGCCGGGACAGGAGCCTCTGGGGCCAACGTCCTGACTTTC. This sequence encodes CASSLAGTGASGANVLTF. Full variable domain (rest looked up from reference TRBV5-1 and TRBJ2-6): KAGVTQTPRYLIKTRGQQVTLSCSPISGHRSVSWYQQTPGQGLQFLFEYFSETQRNKGNFPGRFSGRQFSNSRSEMNVSTLELGDSALYLCASSLAGTGASGANVLTFGAGSRLTVL.

This clone appeared a few times. The rearrangement joins TRBV2 to TRBJ2-5, with 10 positions matching TRBD1. Germline V gene sequence: CDR1 SNHLY, CDR2 FYNNEI. Trimming took 4 bases from V and 5 from J; bases not matched to a gene: 7. The CDR3 loop spans 15 amino acids. The CDR3 region is CASSAETGGAETQYF. CDR3 nucleotides: TGTGCCAGCAGTGCCGAGACAGGGGGCGCGGAGACCCAGTACTTC.

This clone occurred a few times. The chain couples TRBV30 to TRBJ2-7; D remains unclear. Trimming left V 4 bases short and J 0 bases short, with 7 bases between. Germline V gene data show CDR1 as GTSNPN and CDR2 as SVGIG (reference sequence). This CDR3 contains 12 residues. CDR3 DNA sequence: TGTGCCTGGACCGACACCTCCTACGAGCAGTACTTC. It yields the protein CAWTDTSYEQYF.

This chain connects TRBV5-4 to TRBJ1-1; the D gene is possibly TRBD1 (6 bases). Germline CDR1 is SGHNT and CDR2 is YYREEE (reference sequence). V shed 0 bases and J shed 5 bases, with 23 bases lying between them. This CDR3 comprises 18 residues. CDR3 in amino acids: CASSLGIAGGAGRTEAFF. The CDR3 coding sequence is TGTGCCAGCAGCTTGGGGATAGCGGGGGGCGCAGGAAGAACTGAAGCTTTCTTT.

CDR3: CASSQPPGLAGAGELFF. The CDR3 DNA is TGTGCCAGTTCTCAACCCCCGGGACTAGCGGGAGCGGGGGAGCTGTTTTTT. V usage is TRBV19 and J usage is TRBJ2-2, with 14 bases matching TRBD2. This CDR3 comprises 17 residues. Germline CDR1 LNHDA, CDR2 SQIVND (reference sequence). V shed 8 bases and J 8 bases; nucleotides not matched to a gene: 13.

J is TRBJ2-2 and V is TRBV5-1; 10 nucleotides align to TRBD2. The CDR3 is 16 amino acids. Trimming removed 4 bases from V and 2 bases from J; junction bases left unmatched: 5. Germline V gene sequence: CDR1 SGHRS, CDR2 YFSETQ. The CDR3 DNA is TGCGCCAGCAGCAGTCTAGCGGGGGCAAACACCGGGGAGCTGTTTTTT. Its translation is CASSSLAGANTGELFF.

The J gene is TRBJ1-1, the V gene TRBV27, with D perhaps TRBD1 (6 bases). Per germline, CDR1 MNHEY and CDR2 SMNVEV (reference sequence). Trimming stripped 6 bases from V and 7 bases from J, with 18 bases between. CDR3 size: 14 residues. CDR3 region: CASRQTGPLSEAFF. CDR3 DNA sequence: TGTGCCAGCAGACAGACAGGTCCTTTAAGTGAAGCTTTCTTT.

Comments on this clone: This sample also contains other DNA sequences that code for the same CDR3. The CDR3 here is CASSQGQGALGDTIYF. DNA for the CDR3: TGCGCCAGCAGCCAAGGGCAGGGGGCTCTGGGAGACACCATATATTTT. The chain uses TRBV4-3 and TRBJ1-3, with 8 bases matching TRBD1. The germline V gene has CDR1 LGHNA and CDR2 YSLEER. This CDR3 has 16 amino acids. With V trimmed by 1 base and J by 8 bases, 10 bases remained unmatched.

This chain links TRBV4-3 with TRBJ2-3, with TRBD1 as a possible D gene (5 bases). V lost 0 bases and J 2 bases, leaving 12 bases between the germline ends. The germline gives CDR1 LGHNA, CDR2 YSLEER. There are 16 residues in the CDR3. CDR3 region: CASSQDWQGSTDTQYF. The CDR3 DNA reads as TGCGCCAGCAGCCAAGATTGGCAGGGCTCCACAGATACGCAGTATTTT.

This chain uses TRBV6-5 with TRBJ2-7; 9 bases line up with TRBD1. CDR3 length equals 14 residues. After removal of 5 bases from V and 3 bases from J, the junction contained 5 bases not matched to a gene. Germline CDR1 MNHEY, CDR2 SVGAGI. For the CDR3, the DNA is TGTGCCAGCAGTAAACCGGGACAGGGCTACGAGCAGTACTTC. This encodes CASSKPGQGYEQYF.

V and J are TRBV28 and TRBJ2-5; 12 bases fit TRBD2. Looked up from germline, CDR1 is MDHEN and CDR2 is SYDVKM. The trim removed 8 bases at V and 5 bases at J, leaving 18 bases unmatched. The CDR3 extends over 18 amino acids. CDR3 DNA sequence: TGTGCCAGCTCCAGTTCCAGAGATCCTAGCGGGGGGGTCGAGACCCAGTACTTC. The encoded protein is CASSSSRDPSGGVETQYF.

The chain recombines TRBV7-2 with TRBJ1-4; no clear D gene. Germline CDR1 reads SGHTA; CDR2 reads FQGNSA. The CDR3 runs 14 residues. The ends were cut back, 3 bases at V and 5 bases at J, with 10 bases in the middle. The CDR3 sequence: CASSFSGANEKLFF. The DNA for the CDR3 is TGTGCCAGCAGCTTTTCGGGAGCAAATGAAAAACTGTTTTTT.

By sample fraction, this clone is large. V is TRBV4-3 and J is TRBJ1-4; 9 bases are shared with TRBD1. There are 16 residues in the CDR3. After removal of 1 base from V and 5 bases from J, the junction contained 5 bases not matched to a gene. Germline V gives CDR1 LGHNA, CDR2 YSLEER. This chain's CDR3 is CASSQGDGTGNEKLFF. In DNA, the CDR3 is TGCGCCAGCAGCCAAGGCGACGGGACAGGGAATGAAAAACTGTTTTTT.

The V call is TRBV4-1, the J call TRBJ1-5; no firm D call. Germline V gene sequence: CDR1 MGHRA, CDR2 YSYEKL. The V gene lost 3 bases and the J gene lost 0 bases, with 9 bases spanning the gap. This CDR3 region has 15 residues. The CDR3 DNA reads TGCGCCAGCAGCCAGAGTACTAATAGCAATCAGCCCCAGCATTTT. Its protein product is CASSQSTNSNQPQHF.

This clone was seen more than once but under ten times. The chain couples TRBV18 to TRBJ1-4; D possibly corresponds to TRBD1 (5 bases). Germline assignment: CDR1 KGHSH and CDR2 LQKENI. Deletions cut 6 bases from V and 4 bases from J, with 9 bases between. The CDR3 consists of 13 residues. This chain's CDR3 is CASSDSYNEKLFF. CDR3 DNA sequence: TGTGCCAGCTCCGACAGCTATAATGAAAAACTGTTTTTT.

V gene TRBV4-1 combines with J gene TRBJ2-2; D is perhaps TRBD1 (5 bases). The CDR3 is made up of 15 amino acids. V was cut by 1 base and J by 4 bases, with 10 bases left in between. Per the germline V gene, CDR1 is MGHRA and CDR2 is YSYEKL. The CDR3 spells CASSQVSGPTGELFF. CDR3 coding DNA: TGCGCCAGCAGCCAAGTGTCAGGGCCCACCGGGGAGCTGTTTTTT.